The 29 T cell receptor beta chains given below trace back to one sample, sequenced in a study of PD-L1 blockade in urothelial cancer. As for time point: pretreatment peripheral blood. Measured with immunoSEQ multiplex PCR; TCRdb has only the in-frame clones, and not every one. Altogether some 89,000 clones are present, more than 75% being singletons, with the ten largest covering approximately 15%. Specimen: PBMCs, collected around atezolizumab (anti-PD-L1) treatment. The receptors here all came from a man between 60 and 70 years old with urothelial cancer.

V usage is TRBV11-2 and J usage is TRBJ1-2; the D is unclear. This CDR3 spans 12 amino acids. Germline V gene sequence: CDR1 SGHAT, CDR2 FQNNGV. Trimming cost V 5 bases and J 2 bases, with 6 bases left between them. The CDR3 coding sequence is TGTGCCAGCAGCCCGACAAACTATGGCTACACCTTC. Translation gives CASSPTNYGYTF.

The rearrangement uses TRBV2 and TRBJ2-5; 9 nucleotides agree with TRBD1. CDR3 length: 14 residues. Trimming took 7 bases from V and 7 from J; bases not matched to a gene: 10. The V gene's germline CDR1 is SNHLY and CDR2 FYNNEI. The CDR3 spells CASTEGQGRATQYF. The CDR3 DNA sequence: TGTGCCAGCACCGAAGGACAGGGGAGGGCGACCCAGTACTTC.

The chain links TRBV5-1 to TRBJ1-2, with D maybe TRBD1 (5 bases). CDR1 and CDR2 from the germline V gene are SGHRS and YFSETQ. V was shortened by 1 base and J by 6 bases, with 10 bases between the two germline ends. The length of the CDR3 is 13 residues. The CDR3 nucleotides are TGCGCCAGCAGCTTGCGGCCAGGGAATGGCTACACCTTC. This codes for CASSLRPGNGYTF.

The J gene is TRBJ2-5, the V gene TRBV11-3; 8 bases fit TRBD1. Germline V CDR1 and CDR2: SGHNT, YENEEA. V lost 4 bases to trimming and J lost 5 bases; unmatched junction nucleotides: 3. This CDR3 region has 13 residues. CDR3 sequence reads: CASSSDRGETQYF. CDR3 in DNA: TGTGCCAGCAGCTCCGACAGGGGTGAGACCCAGTACTTC.

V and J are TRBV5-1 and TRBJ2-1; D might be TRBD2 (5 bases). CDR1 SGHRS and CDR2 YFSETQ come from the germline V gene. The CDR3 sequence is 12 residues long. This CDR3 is CPSPESYNEQFF. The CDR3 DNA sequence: TGCCCTAGCCCAGAGTCCTACAATGAGCAGTTCTTC.

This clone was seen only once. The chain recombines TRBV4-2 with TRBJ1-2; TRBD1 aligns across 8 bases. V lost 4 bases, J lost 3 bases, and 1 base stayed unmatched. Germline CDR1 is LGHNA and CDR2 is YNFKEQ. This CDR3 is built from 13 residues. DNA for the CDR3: TGTGCCAGCAGCCCGGGACAGGACTATGGCTACACCTTC. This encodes CASSPGQDYGYTF.

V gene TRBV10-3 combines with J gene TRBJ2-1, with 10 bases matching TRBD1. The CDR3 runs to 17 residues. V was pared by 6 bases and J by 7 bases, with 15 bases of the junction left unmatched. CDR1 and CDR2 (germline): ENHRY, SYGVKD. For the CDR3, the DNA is TGTGCCATCAGCTTACATTTGACAGGGGGCTATGGGAATGAGCAGTTCTTC. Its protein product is CAISLHLTGGYGNEQFF.

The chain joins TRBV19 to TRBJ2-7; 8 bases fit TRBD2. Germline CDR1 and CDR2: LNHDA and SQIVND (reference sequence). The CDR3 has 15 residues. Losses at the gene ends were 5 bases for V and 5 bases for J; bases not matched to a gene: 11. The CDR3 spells CASSEESGRDHEQYF. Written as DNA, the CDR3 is TGTGCCAGTAGTGAAGAATCCGGGAGGGACCACGAGCAGTACTTC.

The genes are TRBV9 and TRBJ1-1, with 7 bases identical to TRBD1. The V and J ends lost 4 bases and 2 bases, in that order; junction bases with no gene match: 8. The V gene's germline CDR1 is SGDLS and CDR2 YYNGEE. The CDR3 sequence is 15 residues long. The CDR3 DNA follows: TGTGCCAGCAGCCTCACAGGGGCGTCAAACACTGAAGCTTTCTTT. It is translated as CASSLTGASNTEAFF.

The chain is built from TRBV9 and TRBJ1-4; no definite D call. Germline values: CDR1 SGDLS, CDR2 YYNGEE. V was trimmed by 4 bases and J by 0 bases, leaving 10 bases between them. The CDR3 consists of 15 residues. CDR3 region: CASSRERTTNEKLFF. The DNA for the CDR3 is TGTGCCAGCAGCCGCGAAAGAACAACTAATGAAAAACTGTTTTTT.

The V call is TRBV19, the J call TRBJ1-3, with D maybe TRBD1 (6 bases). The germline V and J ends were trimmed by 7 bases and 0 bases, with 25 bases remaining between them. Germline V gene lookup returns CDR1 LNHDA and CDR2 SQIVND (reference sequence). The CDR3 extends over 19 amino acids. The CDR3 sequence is CASTYNHGTRSLSGNTIYF. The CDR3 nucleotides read TGTGCCAGTACCTACAACCACGGGACAAGGTCCCTCTCTGGAAACACCATATATTTT.

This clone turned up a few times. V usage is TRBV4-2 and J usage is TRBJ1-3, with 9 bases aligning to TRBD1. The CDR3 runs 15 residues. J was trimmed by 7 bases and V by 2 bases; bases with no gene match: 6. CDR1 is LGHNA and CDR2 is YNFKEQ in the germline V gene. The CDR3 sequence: CASSQPGQGGNTIYF. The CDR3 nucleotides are TGTGCCAGCAGCCAACCGGGACAGGGAGGGAACACCATATATTTT.

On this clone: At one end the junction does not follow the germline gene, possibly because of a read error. As DNA, the CDR3 is TGTGCCAGCAGCGAAGGGGGTCGGGTCTTC. It translates to CASSEGGRVF. This sequence joins TRBV7-8 and TRBJ2-1; D is perhaps TRBD1 (6 bases). Germline CDR1 and CDR2: SGHVS and FQNEAQ. This CDR3 comprises 10 residues.

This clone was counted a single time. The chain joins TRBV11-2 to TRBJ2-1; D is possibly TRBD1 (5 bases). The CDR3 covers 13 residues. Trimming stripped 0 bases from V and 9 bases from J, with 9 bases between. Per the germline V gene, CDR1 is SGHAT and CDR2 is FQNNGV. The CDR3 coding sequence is TGTGCCAGCAGCTTAGACAGGGTTATTGAGCAGTTCTTC. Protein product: CASSLDRVIEQFF.

The CDR3 here is CASSQSGSSGELFF. The CDR3 nucleotides are TGTGCCAGCAGTCAAAGCGGGAGTAGCGGGGAGCTGTTTTTT. The chain is built from TRBV6-6 and TRBJ2-2; 8 bases map to TRBD2. CDR3 length equals 14 residues. Trimming at V came to 5 bases and at J to 7 bases, leaving 6 bases not matched to a gene. From germline, CDR1 is MNHNY and CDR2 SVGAGI (reference sequence).

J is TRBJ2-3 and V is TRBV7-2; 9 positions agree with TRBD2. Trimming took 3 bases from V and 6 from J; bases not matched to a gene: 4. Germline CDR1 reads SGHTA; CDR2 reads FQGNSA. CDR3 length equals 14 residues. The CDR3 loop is CASSFAGGDDTQYF. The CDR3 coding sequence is TGTGCCAGCAGCTTTGCGGGGGGGGACGATACGCAGTATTTT.

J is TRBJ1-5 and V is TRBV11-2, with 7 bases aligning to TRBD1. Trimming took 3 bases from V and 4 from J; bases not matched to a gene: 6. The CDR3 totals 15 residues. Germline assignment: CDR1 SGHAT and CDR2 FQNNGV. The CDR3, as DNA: TGTGCCAGCAGCTTGGGACAGCAAAGGAATCAGCCCCAGCATTTT. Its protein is CASSLGQQRNQPQHF.

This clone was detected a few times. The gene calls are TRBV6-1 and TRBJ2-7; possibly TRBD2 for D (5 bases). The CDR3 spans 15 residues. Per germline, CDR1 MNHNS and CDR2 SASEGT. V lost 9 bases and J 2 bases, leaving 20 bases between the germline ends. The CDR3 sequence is CASLAGRGPTYEQYF. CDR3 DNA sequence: TGTGCCAGTCTAGCTGGCCGTGGGCCAACCTACGAGCAGTACTTC.

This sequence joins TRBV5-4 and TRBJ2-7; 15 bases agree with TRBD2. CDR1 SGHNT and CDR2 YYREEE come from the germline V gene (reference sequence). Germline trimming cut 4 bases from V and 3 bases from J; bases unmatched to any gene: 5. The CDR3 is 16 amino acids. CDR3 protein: CASSPGTSGGNYEQYF. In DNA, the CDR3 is TGTGCCAGCAGCCCCGGGACTAGCGGGGGGAACTACGAGCAGTACTTC.

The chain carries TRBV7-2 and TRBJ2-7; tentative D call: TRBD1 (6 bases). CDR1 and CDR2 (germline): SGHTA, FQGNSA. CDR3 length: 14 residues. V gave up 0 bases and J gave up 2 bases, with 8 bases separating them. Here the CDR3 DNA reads TGTGCCAGCAGCTTAGCAGGACAGACCTACGAGCAGTACTTC. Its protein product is CASSLAGQTYEQYF.

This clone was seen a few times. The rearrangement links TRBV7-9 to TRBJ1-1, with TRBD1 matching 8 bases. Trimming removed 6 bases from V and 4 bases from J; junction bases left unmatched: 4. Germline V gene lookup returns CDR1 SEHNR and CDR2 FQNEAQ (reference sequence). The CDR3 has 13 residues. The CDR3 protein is CASRPDRGTEAFF. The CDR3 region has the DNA TGTGCCAGCAGACCCGACAGGGGCACTGAAGCTTTCTTT. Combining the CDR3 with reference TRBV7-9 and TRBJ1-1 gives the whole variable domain DTGVSQNPRHKITKRGQNVTFRCDPISEHNRLYWYRQTLGQGPEFLTYFQNEAQLEKSRLLSDRFSAERPKGSFSTLEIQRTEQGDSAMYLCASRPDRGTEAFFGQGTRLTVV.

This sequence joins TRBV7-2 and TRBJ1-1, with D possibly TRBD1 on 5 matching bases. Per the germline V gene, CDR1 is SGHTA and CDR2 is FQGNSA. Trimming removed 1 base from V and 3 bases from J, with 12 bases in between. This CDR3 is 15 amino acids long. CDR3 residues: CASSLGGGSDTEAFF. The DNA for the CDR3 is TGTGCCAGCAGCTTAGGTGGGGGGAGTGACACTGAAGCTTTCTTT.

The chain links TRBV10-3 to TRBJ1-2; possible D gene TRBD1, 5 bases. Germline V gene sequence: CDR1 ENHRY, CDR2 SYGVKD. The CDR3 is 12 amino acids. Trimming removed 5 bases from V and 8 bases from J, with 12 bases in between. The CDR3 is CAISPSGNGYTF. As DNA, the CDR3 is TGTGCCATCAGTCCTTCAGGGAACGGCTACACCTTC.

The CDR3 is CASSMAGVPASYGYTF. The CDR3, as DNA: TGTGCCAGTAGTATGGCAGGGGTCCCGGCGTCATATGGCTACACCTTC. V gene TRBV19 combines with J gene TRBJ1-2; perhaps TRBD1 as D (6 bases). Germline V lookup: CDR1 LNHDA, CDR2 SQIVND (reference sequence). With 3 bases removed from V and 5 bases from J, the gap between germline ends came to 19 bases. The CDR3 contains 16 residues.

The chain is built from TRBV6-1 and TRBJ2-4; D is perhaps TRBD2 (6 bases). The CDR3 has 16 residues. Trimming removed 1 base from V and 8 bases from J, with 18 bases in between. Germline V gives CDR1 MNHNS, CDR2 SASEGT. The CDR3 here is CASSEVAANKKDIQYF. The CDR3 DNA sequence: TGTGCCAGCAGTGAAGTAGCGGCCAATAAAAAGGACATTCAGTACTTC.

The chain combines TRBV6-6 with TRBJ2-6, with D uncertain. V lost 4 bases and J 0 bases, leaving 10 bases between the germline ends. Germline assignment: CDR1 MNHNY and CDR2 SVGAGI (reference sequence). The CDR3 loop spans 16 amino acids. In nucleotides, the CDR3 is TGTGCCAGCAGTTTCTCGTCAGGCTCTGGGGCCAACGTCCTGACTTTC. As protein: CASSFSSGSGANVLTF.

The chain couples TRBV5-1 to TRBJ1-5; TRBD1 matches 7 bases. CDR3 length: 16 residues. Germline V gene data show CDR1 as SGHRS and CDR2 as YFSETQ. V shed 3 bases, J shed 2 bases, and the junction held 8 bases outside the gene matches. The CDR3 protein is CASSSGDSRGNQPQHF. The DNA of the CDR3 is TGCGCCAGCAGCTCGGGGGACAGTAGGGGCAATCAGCCCCAGCATTTT.

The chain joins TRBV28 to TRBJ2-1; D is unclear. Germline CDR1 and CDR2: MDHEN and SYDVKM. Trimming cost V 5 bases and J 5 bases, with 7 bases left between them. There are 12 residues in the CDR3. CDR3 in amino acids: CASSPVHNEQFF. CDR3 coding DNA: TGTGCCAGCAGTCCGGTACACAATGAGCAGTTCTTC.

The CDR3 DNA reads as TGTGCCAGCAGCGAAAGGACATCCTCCTACGAGCAGTACTTC. This sequence encodes CASSERTSSYEQYF. This chain connects TRBV14 to TRBJ2-7; TRBD1 is a possible D gene (5 bases). V was pared by 5 bases and J by 0 bases, with 11 bases between. The germline V gene has CDR1 SGHDN and CDR2 FVKESK. The CDR3 consists of 14 residues.